The next 5 T cell receptor beta chains were all read from a single sample in a study of response to subunit inactivated influenza vaccine. TCRdb processed the RT-PCR reads anew with MiXCR; each CDR3 protein has one entry. The table shows roughly 650,000 distinct CDR3 sequences, with about 14% occurring only once. This sample comprised PBMCs from blood, obtained about 14 days before vaccination. Every receptor here comes from a man over 45 who received an inactivated influenza vaccine.

There are many counts of this clonotype. The chain employs TRBV5-1 and TRBJ1-1, with a tentative D call TRBD1 (5 bases). The CDR3 contains 15 residues. The V gene lost 2 bases and the J gene lost 0 bases, with 11 bases spanning the gap. Per the germline V gene, CDR1 is SGHRS and CDR2 is YFSETQ. Here the CDR3 reads CASSFGGGVNTEAFF. The CDR3 coding sequence is TGCGCCAGCAGCTTCGGGGGAGGTGTGAACACTGAAGCTTTCTTT.

The sample holds a few counts of this clonotype. This sequence joins TRBV14 and TRBJ1-1; D not resolved. V lost 1 base and J lost 7, with 10 bases in between. The CDR3 sequence is 13 residues long. Germline V CDR1 and CDR2: SGHDN, FVKESK. The CDR3 sequence is CASSQVNGYEAFF. The CDR3 bases are TGTGCCAGCAGCCAAGTAAACGGCTATGAAGCTTTCTTT.

This clonotype appeared once. A much bigger clone sits one base away, suggesting this may be a read error. This chain's CDR3 is CASILGGQGATGELFF. CDR3 coding DNA: TGTGCCAGCATTTTAGGGGGACAGGGTGCCACCGGGGAGCTGTTTTTT. This sequence joins TRBV12-3 or TRBV12-4 and TRBJ2-2, with TRBD1 identical over 9 bases. The CDR3 totals 16 residues.

At least ten counts were recorded for this clonotype. V usage is TRBV12-3 or TRBV12-4 and J usage is TRBJ2-1; 7 nucleotides agree with TRBD2. J was trimmed by 7 bases and V by 7 bases; bases with no gene match: 7. This CDR3 spans 13 amino acids. CDR3 DNA sequence: TGTGCCAGCAAAATCCGGGAGGTTAATGAGCAGTTCTTC. Protein: CASKIREVNEQFF.

In this sample, this clonotype turned up a few times. The chain uses TRBV7-2 and TRBJ1-2; 7 positions agree with TRBD1. The CDR3 covers 15 residues. Germline trimming cut 1 base from V and 6 bases from J; bases unmatched to any gene: 8. The germline CDR1 and CDR2 sequences are SGHTA and FQGNSA. CDR3 protein: CASSLGGRGYDGYTF. Written as DNA, the CDR3 is TGTGCCAGCAGCTTAGGCGGCAGGGGGTATGATGGCTACACCTTC.